This T cell receptor (beta chain) appears in the sequencing data of a study of spatial heterogeneity in lung cancer. Germline V gives CDR1 SQVTM, CDR2 ANQGSEA. The CDR3 has 18 residues. V lost 1 base to trimming and J lost 5 bases, with 24 bases between them. TCRdb re-derived calls from the 5' RACE reads in MiXCR, one entry per CDR3 protein. Seen here are approximately 22,000 distinct CDR3 sequences, less than 6% observed once, and the top ten hold approximately 35%. Time point given: sample taken at primary tumor resection. Without sorting, whole RNA was sequenced from tumor, nontumor lung or frozen PBMC. This clonotype was recorded many times.

The chain employs TRBV29-1 and TRBJ2-1; tentatively, D is TRBD1 or TRBD2 (5 bases each). The TCR originated in a male donor with early-stage non-small cell lung cancer. The sequenced sample was PBMCs, obtained at surgery. CDR3 in DNA: TGCAGCGTTGAAGGAAGTAGGGACCGGGTCGGGAAAAACAATGAGCAGTTCTTC. It specifies CSVEGSRDRVGKNNEQFF.